This entry lists 22 T cell receptor beta chains sequenced from one sample in a study of CD8 T cells in ankylosing spondylitis. Points from the study as a whole: Seemingly distinctive of ankylosing spondylitis blood was a TCR beta motif formed by eight highly homologous variants.

These receptors lack a known antigen. TCRdb reprocessed the 5' RACE reads with MiXCR, giving one entry per CDR3 protein. The data hold approximately 440,000 distinct CDR3 sequences, with roughly 18% observed a single time. Sequenced: blood, either unsorted or a sorted T cell fraction (not recorded which). The receptors stem from a male donor with ankylosing spondylitis.

In this sample, this clonotype turned up a few times. V is TRBV15 and J is TRBJ2-1; 8 nucleotides align to TRBD2. Germline loops: CDR1 LNHNV, CDR2 YYDKDF (reference sequence). The CDR3 has 17 amino acids. V shed 1 base, J shed 4 bases, and the junction held 9 bases outside the gene matches. The CDR3 region has the DNA TGTGCCACCAGCAGAGGCGGGGCTAGCGGGCTATACAATGAGCAGTTCTTC. Translating it yields CATSRGGASGLYNEQFF.

This clonotype was counted many times. The rearrangement uses TRBV4-1 and TRBJ2-1; D tentatively fits TRBD1 or TRBD2 (5 bases each). The V end lost 2 bases, the J end lost 4 bases, and 15 bases lay between the germline ends. Germline V gene lookup returns CDR1 MGHRA and CDR2 YSYEKL. This CDR3 is 16 amino acids long. CDR3 residues: CASSQPRGGKYNEQFF. DNA of the CDR3: TGCGCCAGCAGCCAACCCCGGGGCGGAAAATACAATGAGCAGTTCTTC.

Here the CDR3 reads CASRRQGQETQYF. As DNA, the CDR3 is TGTGCCAGCAGACGACAGGGACAAGAGACCCAGTACTTC. This sequence joins TRBV27 and TRBJ2-5, with 7 nucleotides matching TRBD1. This CDR3 comprises 13 residues. With 6 bases clipped from V and 2 bases from J, the junction kept 3 bases outside the gene matches. Germline-derived CDR1 and CDR2 are MNHEY and SMNVEV (reference sequence).

This chain uses TRBV29-1 with TRBJ2-1, with TRBD2 matching over 7 bases. The CDR3 length is 13 residues. Per the germline V gene, CDR1 is SQVTM and CDR2 is ANQGSEA. J gave up 4 bases and V 6 bases, and 6 bases lay outside the gene matches. The CDR3 nucleotides are TGCAGCGTGGGGACTATAGTTTACAATGAGCAGTTCTTC. This translates into CSVGTIVYNEQFF.

The rearrangement uses TRBV7-7 and TRBJ2-2; D gene unclear. The germline V gene has CDR1 SSHAT and CDR2 FNYEAQ (reference sequence). Trimming pared 5 bases from V and 5 bases from J, leaving 6 bases between. This CDR3 is 12 amino acids long. Here the CDR3 DNA reads TGTGCCAGCAGCAGTGGAACCGGGGAGCTGTTTTTT. Encoded protein: CASSSGTGELFF.

CDR3 nucleotides: TGCGCCAGCAGCCAAGATCGTGGGGGGGGCAAGAAAGAGACCCAGTACTTC. Translation: CASSQDRGGGKKETQYF. V and J are TRBV4-3 and TRBJ2-5, with a possible D match to TRBD2 (7 bases). V was shortened by 0 bases and J by 3 bases, with 17 bases between the two germline ends. CDR3 length equals 17 residues. CDR1 and CDR2 from the germline V gene are LGHNA and YSLEER.

Concerning this clonotype: This clone may be a read error of a much larger clone one base away. This chain links TRBV6-2 or TRBV6-3 with TRBJ1-5, with D unresolved. The CDR3 covers 14 residues. Germline values: CDR1 MNHEY, CDR2 SVGEGT. CDR3 in DNA: TGTGCCAGCAGTTACTCCCCGGGCAATCAGACCCAGCATTTT. Its translation: CASSYSPGNQTQHF.

The chain employs TRBV3-1 and TRBJ2-5; D gene ambiguous. Germline values: CDR1 LGHDT, CDR2 YNNKEL (reference sequence). Deletions cut 5 bases from V and 7 bases from J, with 8 bases between. The CDR3 covers 11 residues. DNA of the CDR3: TGTGCCAGCAGCAGTAGTGGGACCCAGTACTTC. Translated: CASSSSGTQYF.

This clonotype occurred a few times. V is TRBV7-9 and J is TRBJ2-3; D possibly corresponds to TRBD2 (6 bases). Trimming stripped 3 bases from V and 4 bases from J, with 17 bases between. CDR3 length: 16 residues. In germline, CDR1 is SEHNR, CDR2 FQNEAQ (reference sequence). CDR3 sequence: CASSLGLPDNADTQYF. The DNA of the CDR3 is TGTGCCAGCAGCTTGGGACTCCCCGACAACGCAGATACGCAGTATTTT.

This clonotype was recorded many times. The chain uses TRBV12-3 or TRBV12-4 and TRBJ2-3; D gene uncertain. The V gene lost 3 bases and the J gene lost 2 bases, with 12 bases spanning the gap. This CDR3 spans 15 amino acids. CDR3 nucleotides: TGTGCCAGCAGTTTGTCACAGACAATCACAGATACGCAGTATTTT. Its translation is CASSLSQTITDTQYF.

V is TRBV12-3 or TRBV12-4 and J is TRBJ1-1, with D uncertain. Trimming took 3 bases from V and 4 from J, leaving 12 bases between them. The CDR3 contains 14 residues. The DNA of the CDR3 is TGTGCCAGCAGTTTGAAAGGGTCTGCCACTGAAGCTTTCTTT. Its protein is CASSLKGSATEAFF.

The rearrangement joins TRBV28 to TRBJ1-1, with D possibly being TRBD1 (6 bases). The germline V gene encodes CDR1 MDHEN and CDR2 SYDVKM. CDR3 length equals 15 residues. V was shortened by 7 bases and J by 1 base, with 16 bases between the two germline ends. As DNA, the CDR3 is TGTGCCAGCAAACAAGGGGGGGGACGGAACACTGAAGCTTTCTTT. Its translation: CASKQGGGRNTEAFF. The full variable domain, rest sourced from reference TRBV28 and TRBJ1-1, is DVKVTQSSRYLVKRTGEKVFLECVQDMDHENMFWYRQDPGLGLRLIYFSYDVKMKEKGDIPEGYSVSREKKERFSLILESASTNQTSMYLCASKQGGGRNTEAFFGQGTRLTVV.

This clonotype was seen more than once but under ten times. The J gene is TRBJ2-3, the V gene TRBV5-1, with TRBD1 matching 9 bases. This CDR3 spans 16 amino acids. Germline CDR1 and CDR2: SGHRS and YFSETQ. V was pared by 4 bases and J by 3 bases, with 9 bases of the junction left unmatched. The CDR3 region has the DNA TGCGCCAGCAGCCCTCCCCGGACAGGGGAAACAGATACGCAGTATTTT. Amino acids: CASSPPRTGETDTQYF.

This clonotype was detected ten times or more. The chain carries TRBV6-5 and TRBJ2-1; 9 nucleotides align to TRBD2. Germline values: CDR1 MNHEY, CDR2 SVGAGI. CDR3 length: 16 amino acids. V shed 0 bases, J shed 5 bases, and the junction held 5 bases outside the gene matches. The CDR3 reads CASSYSGGRANNEQFF. The DNA of the CDR3 is TGTGCCAGCAGTTACTCTGGCGGGAGGGCGAACAATGAGCAGTTCTTC.

As to this clonotype: At one boundary the junction diverges from the germline segment, which might be a read error. The chain joins TRBV6-1 to TRBJ1-1; maybe TRBD1 (5 bases). Germline V gene sequence: CDR1 MNHNS, CDR2 SASEGT. CDR3 length: 13 residues. The CDR3 loop is CASREEGRTEAFF. Written as DNA, the CDR3 is TGTGCCAGCAGGGAAGAGGGGAGGACTGAAGCTTTCTTT.

The chain has TRBV20-1 and TRBJ1-1, with TRBD1 identical over 12 bases. V shed 3 bases and J 2 bases; nucleotides not matched to a gene: 1. CDR1 and CDR2 from the germline V gene are DFQATT and SNEGSKA (reference sequence). This CDR3 spans 14 amino acids. CDR3 coding DNA: TGCAGTGCTAGCGGGACAGGGGGCAACACTGAAGCTTTCTTT. Translating it yields CSASGTGGNTEAFF.

This clonotype was recorded a few times. The V and J genes are TRBV5-1 and TRBJ1-6, with D unclear. This CDR3 is built from 14 residues. The germline gives CDR1 SGHRS, CDR2 YFSETQ. Trimming removed 0 bases from V and 7 bases from J, with 8 bases in between. Here the CDR3 DNA reads TGCGCCAGCAGCTTGGTTCAGGAGAATTCACCCCTCCACTTT. It is translated as CASSLVQENSPLHF.

This clonotype occurred a few times. The chain joins TRBV7-2 to TRBJ2-1, with 7 positions matching TRBD2. V gave up 5 bases and J gave up 9 bases; unmatched junction bases: 7. Germline CDR1 and CDR2: SGHTA and FQGNSA. This CDR3 has 13 residues. The CDR3 bases are TGTGCCAGCAGCAAACGGCCGGGGGGTGAGCAGTTCTTC. It is translated as CASSKRPGGEQFF.

This chain joins TRBV7-6 and TRBJ1-1, with D possibly matching TRBD1 (5 bases). Trimming pared 4 bases from V and 4 bases from J, leaving 13 bases between. The germline gives CDR1 SGHVS, CDR2 FNYEAQ. The CDR3 consists of 14 residues. The CDR3 loop reads CASSSSGGGTEAFF. The CDR3, as DNA: TGTGCCAGCAGCTCCTCGGGGGGGGGCACTGAAGCTTTCTTT.

V gene TRBV29-1 combines with J gene TRBJ2-3, with 7 positions matching TRBD1. V dropped 1 base and J dropped 2; count of bases not matched to a gene: 6. CDR3 length: 15 amino acids. Germline CDR1 SQVTM, CDR2 ANQGSEA. Here the CDR3 reads CSVEGVQGTTDTQYF. The CDR3 DNA follows: TGCAGCGTTGAAGGGGTACAGGGGACCACAGATACGCAGTATTTT.

The V and J genes are TRBV5-1 and TRBJ2-2; TRBD1 agrees at 10 bases. Trimming removed 4 bases from V and 3 bases from J; junction bases left unmatched: 6. The CDR3 spans 16 residues. Germline assignment: CDR1 SGHRS and CDR2 YFSETQ. CDR3 DNA: TGCGCCAGCAGCCGGGGGGACAGGGGCGACACCGGGGAGCTGTTTTTT. It is translated as CASSRGDRGDTGELFF.

This clonotype turned up a few times. The rearrangement joins TRBV29-1 to TRBJ2-3, with 9 bases matching TRBD1. The CDR3 consists of 16 residues. V trimming: 6 bases; J trimming: 0 bases; junction bases outside the gene matches: 10. Germline V CDR1 and CDR2: SQVTM, ANQGSEA. As DNA, the CDR3 is TGCAGCGTCCCGAATCTTGACAGGGGGAGCACAGATACGCAGTATTTT. Its protein product is CSVPNLDRGSTDTQYF.